This T cell receptor (beta chain) emerged from a study of shared clonotypes between healthy human individuals (dated by TCRdb to 2018 to 2020). Regarding the complete study: Three men and a couple of women, aged 18 to 49 years, made up the cohort. To estimate repertoire size and how much clonotype sharing occurs between individuals, the study deeply sequenced the blood TCR repertoires of roughly 5 healthy adults. To increase sequencing depth and limit assay-specific biases, different laboratories used diverse techniques to prepare libraries and sequence TCR repertoires. Each donor's leukapheresis produced roughly between roughly 0.85 and 10 billion PBMCs. Overall results and qualifications from the work: Sampling was limited to blood, and TCR repertoires in tissue likely differ from TCR repertoires in blood. Based on pairwise subsampling, the degree of clonotype sharing among donors was expected to be affected by sequencing depth. The small number of donors limited the genetic and exposure-history diversity represented.

The CDR3 numbers 13 residues from cysteine through phenylalanine. CDR3 DNA is the only sequence kept; it has 39 bases, read in frame from the first base. Trimming removed 7 bases from V and 8 bases from J, leaving 15 bases between the germline ends. In the germline V gene, CDR1 corresponds to SNHLY and CDR2 to FYNNEI. This clone has just a few counts. Its recognized antigen is unknown. No base-level quality is on record; no much larger clone is a single base apart. TCR CDR3 regions were amplified from genomic DNA by multiplex PCR using the deep immunoSEQ assay. Extracted genomic DNA from each cell subset was distributed evenly across all wells of several immunoSEQ 96-well plates, and each plate was treated as a replicate. For unsorted PBMC, 250 to 300 ng of genomic DNA, equivalent to approximately 30,000 T cell genomes, went into each replicate PCR. Ten immunoSEQ deep assay plates were used to sequence the unsorted PBMC genomic DNA. Purified libraries were quantified with a Qubit 3.0 fluorometer, sized on a Bioanalyzer 2100, and re-quantified with the KAPA Library Quantification kit. Every immunoSEQ 96-well plate was sequenced on a dedicated single-read 150-cycle Illumina NextSeq 550 flow cell. The source study handled its data this way. Because the immunoSEQ output held only junctional sequences and lacked quality scores, the filtering could not match the filtering applied to full-length reads. Sequences were annotated with PyIR, a Python wrapper for IgBLAST v1.9, and V/J genes and CDR3 were assigned using IMGT germline references. Any read was removed if the V/J assignment was weak (E-value above 1e-6), the CDR3 was missing, or the read contained stop codons, out-of-frame junctions, or ambiguous translated residues. V3J clonotypes were defined as sequences sharing the same inferred V gene, J gene, and CDR3 amino acid sequence. Percentage overlap between repertoires was calculated by dividing the number of shared unique clonotypes by the size of the smaller repertoire. Richness of each repertoire was evaluated using RTK rarefaction, the Chao1 estimator, and Recon v2.1 estimates of unobserved clonotypes. TCRdb's version of the immuneACCESS table is confined to in-frame rearrangements and falls short of the full clone set. An unresolved V gene accounts for under half of the shortfall where checked; the remainder is of unknown origin. V and J calls and clone size follow that table, whereas D and trimming were derived from the DNA. The sample yields fewer than 600,000 clones; 79% were counted once. 13% of the sample is taken by the ten largest.

Healthy HIV-negative adults with no recently reported acute infections or vaccinations were included as donors. Only Caucasian adults living in Nashville, Tennessee, USA were represented among the donors. In the unsorted samples, approximately 82 million PBMCs were counted, and genomic DNA was extracted using the QIAamp DNA Blood Mini kit. Blood was obtained by leukapheresis, after which PBMCs were separated by Ficoll-Histopaque density gradient centrifugation and cryopreserved in liquid nitrogen vapor phase. The sample consisted of PBMCs. The rearranged chain carries TRBV2 and TRBJ1-5; no D gene call is confident. This TCR came from a woman between 40 and 50 years old in good health. Some clones in this sample may be carry-over from other donors' samples. In nucleotides, the sequence is TGTGCCAGCAAAAAGGACGGATCGGAGCCCCAGCATTTT. It translates as CASKKDGSEPQHF.